The clone carrying this T cell receptor (beta chain) is deemed medium-sized (0.01 to 0.1%). Its antigen is not known. Authors' analysis steps: Using the CDR3 differences seen across clinicopathological groups, the authors built a distant-metastasis classifier for papillary thyroid cancer, which was meant to discriminate distant-metastatic patients. TCRdb re-called the PCR reads with MiXCR. The V and J calls here are based on TCRdb, not the publication. The data hold around 15,000 clones, with approximately 32% observed a single time. The data are from a study of metastatic and nonmetastatic thyroid tumors. Looking at the study overall: Peripheral blood and tumor or nodule samples from malignant and benign thyroid patients were compared.

Study-level points and caveats: Relative to benign nodules, malignant thyroid tumors were reportedly characterized by significantly elevated TCR beta diversity in blood and tumor.

The CDR3 has 16 amino acids. CDR1 is MNHNS, CDR2 SASEGT, per germline. Trimming removed 6 bases from V and 0 bases from J; junction bases left unmatched: 7. Patients were all untreated before their thyroid surgery. The V call is TRBV6-1, the J call TRBJ2-1; TRBD2 matches 8 bases. Sequencing input: tumor tissue. The clonotype comes from a male donor with papillary thyroid cancer or a benign thyroid nodule (not recorded which). Some clones in this sample may be carry-over from other donors' samples. CDR3 coding DNA: TGTGCCAGCAGCTTAACTAGCGGTGACTCCTACAATGAGCAGTTCTTC. Its translation: CASSLTSGDSYNEQFF.